One and the same sample provided the 17 T cell receptor beta chains below, sequenced in a study of OX40 agonist ivuxolimab in advanced cancers. Libraries were prepared by immunoSEQ multiplex PCR; TCRdb keeps only in-frame clonotypes and omits some of them. The table shows 15,000 to 20,000 clones, with around four fifths occurring only once. Specimen: CD4+ or CD8+ T cells sorted from blood, collected in a trial of the OX40 agonist ivuxolimab. These TCRs come from an adult with an advanced solid tumor such as melanoma, head and neck, liver or kidney cancer.

The J gene is TRBJ2-3, the V gene TRBV7-6, with a weak D call TRBD2 (7 bases). Trimming took off 5 bases at V and 6 bases at J, with 18 bases between the two ends. This CDR3 comprises 15 residues. Per the germline V gene, CDR1 is SGHVS and CDR2 is FNYEAQ. The CDR3 sequence is CASSGWEGGSDTQYF. Written as DNA, the CDR3 is TGTGCCAGCAGCGGATGGGAGGGGGGGTCGGATACGCAGTATTTT.

This clone appeared once. The chain employs TRBV5-4 and TRBJ1-2; 8 bases fit TRBD1. The V and J ends lost 7 bases and 1 base, in that order; junction bases with no gene match: 6. Per the germline V gene, CDR1 is SGHNT and CDR2 is YYREEE (reference sequence). CDR3 length equals 14 residues. CDR3 nucleotides: TGTGCCAGCTCCTCGACAGGGGTTAACTATGGCTACACCTTC. This gives the protein CASSSTGVNYGYTF.

This clone was observed a few times. The genes are TRBV23-1 and TRBJ1-1, with no clear D. TRBV23-1 belongs to the ORF category, with a function that is uncertain. The CDR3 is 14 amino acids. V was pared by 0 bases and J by 1 base, with 6 bases between. CDR3 nucleotides: TGCGCCAGCAGTCAATCGATAGCGAACACTGAAGCTTTCTTT. It codes for CASSQSIANTEAFF.

The chain joins TRBV19 to TRBJ1-2; 9 nucleotides agree with TRBD1. Germline CDR1 is LNHDA and CDR2 is SQIVND (reference sequence). The CDR3 covers 16 residues. V gave up 8 bases and J gave up 3 bases; unmatched junction bases: 13. The CDR3 here is CASRLGRDRAYYGYTF. CDR3 nucleotides: TGTGCCAGTCGCCTTGGCCGGGACAGGGCCTACTATGGCTACACCTTC.

The chain employs TRBV9 and TRBJ2-7; D may correspond to TRBD1 or TRBD2 (5 bases each). The V and J ends lost 4 bases and 4 bases respectively, with 12 bases between them. Germline CDR1 and CDR2: SGDLS and YYNGEE. The CDR3 sequence is 13 residues long. This CDR3 reads CASSPWGSYEQYF. CDR3 DNA: TGTGCCAGCAGCCCCTGGGGGTCTTACGAGCAGTACTTC.

V is TRBV4-1 and J is TRBJ1-5; a weak D match, TRBD1 (5 bases). V was pared by 4 bases and J by 0 bases, with 10 bases between. The CDR3 loop spans 15 amino acids. Looked up from germline, CDR1 is MGHRA and CDR2 is YSYEKL. CDR3 DNA: TGCGCCAGCAGCCCCCGGGACTTTAGCAATCAGCCCCAGCATTTT. Translating it yields CASSPRDFSNQPQHF.

V usage is TRBV5-8 and J usage is TRBJ2-3, with unresolved D. The CDR3 totals 12 residues. Germline V gives CDR1 SGHTS, CDR2 YDEGEE. Deletions cut 1 base from V and 5 bases from J, with 5 bases between. CDR3 loop: CASSLNLDTQYF. The CDR3 coding sequence is TGTGCCAGCAGCTTGAATCTAGATACGCAGTATTTT. The full variable domain, its missing parts supplied by reference TRBV5-8 and TRBJ2-3, is EAGVTQSPTHLIKTRGQQATLRCSPISGHTSVYWYQQALGLGLQFLLWYDEGEERNRGNFPPRFSGRQFPNYSSELNVNALELEDSALYLCASSLNLDTQYFGPGTRLTVL.

This clone is medium-sized in the sample. The V and J genes are TRBV4-1 and TRBJ1-5; no clear D gene. The CDR3 totals 18 residues. V was pared by 0 bases and J by 0 bases, with 15 bases between. Per germline, CDR1 MGHRA and CDR2 YSYEKL. CDR3 amino acids: CASSQEATETYSNQPQHF. DNA for the CDR3: TGCGCCAGCAGCCAAGAGGCCACAGAAACCTATAGCAATCAGCCCCAGCATTTT.

This clone showed up just a few times. The chain has TRBV6-5 and TRBJ1-2, with 7 bases that match TRBD1. The CDR3 covers 12 residues. Looked up from germline, CDR1 is MNHEY and CDR2 is SVGAGI. Trimming took 5 bases from V and 8 from J; bases not matched to a gene: 5. CDR3 bases: TGTGCCAGCAGTAACAACAGGGGAGGCTACACCTTC. It codes for CASSNNRGGYTF.

The V gene is TRBV5-1, the J gene TRBJ2-7, with D hard to call. Trimming pared 0 bases from V and 7 bases from J, leaving 8 bases between. This CDR3 has 12 amino acids. Per the germline V gene, CDR1 is SGHRS and CDR2 is YFSETQ. As DNA, the CDR3 is TGCGCCAGCAGCTTGGGGTCTTGGGAGCAGTACTTC. This sequence encodes CASSLGSWEQYF.

V and J are TRBV2 and TRBJ2-7, with TRBD1 matching over 7 bases. Germline trimming cut 11 bases from V and 7 bases from J; bases unmatched to any gene: 11. The CDR3 totals 12 residues. Per the germline V gene, CDR1 is SNHLY and CDR2 is FYNNEI. DNA for the CDR3: TGTGCCGGACGACAGGGATCGGGTGAGCAGTACTTC. Translated, it gives CAGRQGSGEQYF.

Comments on this clone: Because the CDR3 is missing its conserved closing phenylalanine or tryptophan, this is likely a read error. Because the CDR3's place on the DNA is in doubt, the DNA is left out and the CDR3 is given as listed by TCRdb. The chain couples TRBV7-7 to TRBJ1-2. CDR1 and CDR2 (germline): SSHAT, FNYEAQ (reference sequence). The CDR3 is 11 amino acids long, termini counted. CDR3 region: CASSLTVGGRG.

The chain uses TRBV27 and TRBJ2-7, with 10 positions matching TRBD2. Germline V gene data show CDR1 as MNHEY and CDR2 as SMNVEV (reference sequence). Trimming at V came to 3 bases and at J to 6 bases, leaving 8 bases not matched to a gene. The CDR3 is 15 amino acids. The CDR3 loop reads CASSFAGTSVGEQYF. CDR3 sequence (DNA): TGTGCCAGCAGTTTCGCCGGGACTAGCGTCGGCGAGCAGTACTTC.

The rearrangement uses TRBV11-2 and TRBJ2-7, with D perhaps given as TRBD1 or TRBD2 (5 bases each). Germline CDR1 reads SGHAT; CDR2 reads FQNNGV. The CDR3 is made up of 14 amino acids. Trimming removed 5 bases from V and 3 bases from J, with 14 bases in between. CDR3 coding DNA: TGTGCCAGCAGCCTGCCGGGAAGGGGCTACGAGCAGTACTTC. It translates to CASSLPGRGYEQYF.

The CDR3 region has the DNA TGTGCCAGCAGCGTATCAAGGACGGCGGTCTACGGCTACACCTTC. Its protein product is CASSVSRTAVYGYTF. J is TRBJ1-2 and V is TRBV9; D remains ambiguous. The CDR3 consists of 15 residues. CDR1 and CDR2 from the germline V gene are SGDLS and YYNGEE. Deletions cut 1 base from V and 8 bases from J, with 18 bases between.

The V gene is TRBV27, the J gene TRBJ1-5, with a weak D call TRBD1 (6 bases). The CDR3 spans 14 residues. Trimming removed 5 bases at V and 2 bases at J, with 10 bases between. The V gene's germline CDR1 is MNHEY and CDR2 SMNVEV (reference sequence). The CDR3 loop is CASSPNRGNQPQHF. CDR3 in DNA: TGTGCCAGCAGTCCCAACAGGGGCAATCAGCCCCAGCATTTT.

This clone was recorded a few times. This chain joins TRBV4-1 and TRBJ2-1; TRBD2 might be the D (5 bases). CDR3 length: 14 amino acids. The germline gives CDR1 MGHRA, CDR2 YSYEKL. Between the trimmed V and J ends, which lost 0 bases and 7 bases, there was a span of 10 bases. CDR3 amino acids: CASSQDGNPNEQFF. CDR3 bases: TGCGCCAGCAGCCAAGACGGGAATCCAAATGAGCAGTTCTTC.